This is a list of T cell receptor beta chains from one sample in a study of T cells in Graves' hyperthyroidism and ophthalmopathy. TCRdb analysed the multiplex PCR reads with MiXCR anew, one entry per CDR3 protein. The table records roughly 580,000 distinct CDR3 sequences, 11% to 15% of them present only once. The sample consisted of blood. Receptor source: a woman aged 25 to 39 with Graves' hyperthyroidism that later progressed to Graves' ophthalmopathy. Both conserved end residues are part of each CDR3. Each record gives: clone size, J gene, V gene, CDR3 protein. Where a row states a size, it is once, few, many or the class of an expanded clone; other rows omit it.

clone size: many
J gene: TRBJ1-2
V gene: TRBV9
CDR3 protein: CASKSSRDVGPNYGYTF

clone size: few
J gene: TRBJ2-1
V gene: TRBV19
CDR3 protein: CASSMEAGEQFF

clone size: many
J gene: TRBJ2-7
V gene: TRBV6-2/TRBV6-3
CDR3 protein: CASSYEGGYEQYF

clone size: .
J gene: TRBJ1-1
V gene: TRBV28
CDR3 protein: CASRNQGGNTEAFF

clone size: many
J gene: TRBJ1-1
V gene: TRBV28
CDR3 protein: CASSLSGGGHTEAFF

clone size: many
J gene: TRBJ2-7
V gene: TRBV30
CDR3 protein: CAWTPPGEGAEQYF

clone size: many
J gene: TRBJ1-6
V gene: TRBV6-1
CDR3 protein: CASRQRLDSPLHF

clone size: many
J gene: TRBJ2-7
V gene: TRBV29-1
CDR3 protein: CSVGPPTSMGSYEQYF

clone size: many
J gene: TRBJ1-2
V gene: TRBV12-3/TRBV12-4
CDR3 protein: CASSLGDRAGYTF

clone size: many
J gene: TRBJ2-1
V gene: TRBV7-2
CDR3 protein: CASSLAAGWYNEQFF

clone size: many
J gene: TRBJ2-7
V gene: TRBV15
CDR3 protein: CATSYGGSGTYEQYF

clone size: .
J gene: TRBJ2-2
V gene: TRBV6-2/TRBV6-3
CDR3 protein: CASSSGLVGGNTGELFF

clone size: many
J gene: TRBJ1-2
V gene: TRBV30
CDR3 protein: CAWTLQGGYTF

clone size: many
J gene: TRBJ2-5
V gene: TRBV7-2
CDR3 protein: CASSLVASGETQYF

clone size: many
J gene: TRBJ2-7
V gene: TRBV7-3
CDR3 protein: CASSDSGTGDSYEQYF

clone size: many
J gene: TRBJ2-1
V gene: TRBV29-1
CDR3 protein: CSIRPGLAGEFEQFF

clone size: many
J gene: TRBJ2-6
V gene: TRBV6-2/TRBV6-3
CDR3 protein: CASISTPGANVLTF

clone size: many
J gene: TRBJ1-1
V gene: TRBV28
CDR3 protein: CASSLRGLNTEAFF

clone size: many
J gene: TRBJ1-1
V gene: TRBV10-3
CDR3 protein: CAIAGSDEAFF

clone size: many
J gene: TRBJ1-1
V gene: TRBV20-1
CDR3 protein: CSAIGNRGEAFF

clone size: .
J gene: TRBJ2-5
V gene: TRBV5-1
CDR3 protein: CASSRTGEQETQYF

clone size: many
J gene: TRBJ1-1
V gene: TRBV3-1
CDR3 protein: CASSHYEEGNTEAFF

clone size: many
J gene: TRBJ1-5
V gene: TRBV12-3/TRBV12-4
CDR3 protein: CASSSQGPSNQPQHF

clone size: many
J gene: TRBJ2-7
V gene: TRBV7-8
CDR3 protein: CASTPPGGYEQYF

clone size: many
J gene: TRBJ2-1
V gene: TRBV12-3/TRBV12-4
CDR3 protein: CASRVGTSGAYNEQFF

clone size: .
J gene: TRBJ2-4
V gene: TRBV29-1
CDR3 protein: CSAQQTNIQYF

clone size: few
J gene: TRBJ1-3
V gene: TRBV27
CDR3 protein: CASSLSRETGNTIYF

clone size: .
J gene: TRBJ2-2
V gene: TRBV3-1
CDR3 protein: CASSNRAGANTGELFF

clone size: many
J gene: TRBJ1-5
V gene: TRBV6-5
CDR3 protein: CASSYSRDTLLNQPQHF

clone size: .
J gene: TRBJ2-5
V gene: TRBV13
CDR3 protein: CASSNPGTSGRGGQETQYF